The clone carrying this T cell receptor (beta chain) was detected many times. This sample is part of a study of T cells in Graves' hyperthyroidism and ophthalmopathy. RNA transcripts served as the template for amplifying TCR beta CDR3 regions. The study used the HTBI primer set for a first-round RT-PCR of the TCR CDR3. From the multiplex PCR reads, TCRdb called clonotypes with MiXCR, one entry per CDR3 protein. Among some 300,000 distinct CDR3 sequences listed, approximately 14% were seen once. This CDR3 has 16 residues. Trimming took 2 bases from V and 1 from J; bases not matched to a gene: 7. CDR1 and CDR2 from the germline V gene are MGHDK and SYGVNS.

The source material was blood. The source of this sequence is a middle-aged woman with Graves' hyperthyroidism. This chain joins TRBV25-1 and TRBJ1-1; TRBD1 matches at 7 bases. CDR3 loop: CASSEAMAGGNTEAFF. The CDR3 region has the DNA TGTGCCAGCAGTGAAGCAATGGCAGGGGGGAACACTGAAGCTTTCTTT. Full variable domain (missing parts from reference TRBV25-1 and TRBJ1-1): EADIYQTPRYLVIGTGKKITLECSQTMGHDKMYWYQQDPGMELHLIHYSYGVNSTEKGDLSSESTVSRIRTEHFPLTLESARPSHTSQYLCASSEAMAGGNTEAFFGQGTRLTVV.